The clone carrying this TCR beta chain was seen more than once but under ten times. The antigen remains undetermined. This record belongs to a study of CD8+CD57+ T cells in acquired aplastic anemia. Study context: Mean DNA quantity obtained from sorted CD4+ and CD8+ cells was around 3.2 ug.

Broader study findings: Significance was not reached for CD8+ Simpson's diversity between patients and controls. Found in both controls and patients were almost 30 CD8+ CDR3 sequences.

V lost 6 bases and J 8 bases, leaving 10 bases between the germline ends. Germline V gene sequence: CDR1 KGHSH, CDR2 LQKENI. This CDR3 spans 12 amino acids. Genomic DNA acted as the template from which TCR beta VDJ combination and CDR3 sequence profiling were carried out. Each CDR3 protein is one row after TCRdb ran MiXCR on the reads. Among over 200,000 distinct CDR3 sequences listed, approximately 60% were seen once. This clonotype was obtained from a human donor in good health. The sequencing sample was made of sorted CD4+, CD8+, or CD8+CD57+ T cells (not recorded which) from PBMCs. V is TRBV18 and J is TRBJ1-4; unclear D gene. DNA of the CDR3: TGTGCCAGCTCGCAGGAATGGGAAAAACTGTTTTTT. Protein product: CASSQEWEKLFF. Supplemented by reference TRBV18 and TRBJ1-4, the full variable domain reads NAGVMQNPRHLVRRRGQEARLRCSPMKGHSHVYWYRQLPEEGLKFMVYLQKENIIDESGMPKERFSAEFPKEGPSILRIQQVVRGDSAAYFCASSQEWEKLFFGSGTQLSVL.